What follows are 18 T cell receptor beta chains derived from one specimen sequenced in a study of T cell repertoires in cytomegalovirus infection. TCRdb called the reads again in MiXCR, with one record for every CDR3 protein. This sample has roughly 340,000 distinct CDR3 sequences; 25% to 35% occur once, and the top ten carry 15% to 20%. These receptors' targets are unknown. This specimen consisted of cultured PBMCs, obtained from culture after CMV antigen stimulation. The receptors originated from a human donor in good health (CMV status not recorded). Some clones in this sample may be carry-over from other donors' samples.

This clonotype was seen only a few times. This CDR3 is CASSKARDTEAFF. In DNA, the CDR3 is TGTGCCAGCAGTAAGGCTAGGGACACTGAAGCTTTCTTT. The chain employs TRBV6-6 and TRBJ1-1; D gene ambiguous. CDR3 size: 13 residues. The germline CDR1 and CDR2 sequences are MNHNY and SVGAGI (reference sequence). V dropped 5 bases and J dropped 3 bases, with 10 bases sitting between them.

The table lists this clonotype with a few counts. The CDR3 sequence: CSARNHRGDYGYTF. Here the CDR3 DNA reads TGCAGTGCTAGAAACCACAGGGGAGACTATGGCTACACCTTC. The rearrangement joins TRBV20-1 to TRBJ1-2; 7 nucleotides align to TRBD1. CDR3 size: 14 residues. CDR1 and CDR2 from the germline V gene are DFQATT and SNEGSKA (reference sequence). The V gene end was trimmed by 2 bases and the J gene end by 3 bases; junction bases not matched to a gene: 6.

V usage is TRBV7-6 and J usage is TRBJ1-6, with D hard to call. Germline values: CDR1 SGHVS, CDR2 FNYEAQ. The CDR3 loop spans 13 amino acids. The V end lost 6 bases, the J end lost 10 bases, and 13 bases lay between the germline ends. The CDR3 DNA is TGTGCCAGCAGTTCCGACTCGGTCTCACCCCTCCACTTT. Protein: CASSSDSVSPLHF.

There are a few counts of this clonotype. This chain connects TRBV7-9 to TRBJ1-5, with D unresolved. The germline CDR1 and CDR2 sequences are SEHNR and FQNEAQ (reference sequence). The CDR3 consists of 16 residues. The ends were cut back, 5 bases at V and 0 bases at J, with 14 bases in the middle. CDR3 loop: CASSLFGEGSNQPQHF. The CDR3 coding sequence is TGTGCCAGCAGCCTCTTCGGAGAGGGTAGCAATCAGCCCCAGCATTTT. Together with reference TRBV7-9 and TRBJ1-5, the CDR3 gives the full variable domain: DTGVSQNPRHKITKRGQNVTFRCDPISEHNRLYWYRQTLGQGPEFLTYFQNEAQLEKSRLLSDRFSAERPKGSFSTLEIQRTEQGDSAMYLCASSLFGEGSNQPQHFGDGTRLSIL.

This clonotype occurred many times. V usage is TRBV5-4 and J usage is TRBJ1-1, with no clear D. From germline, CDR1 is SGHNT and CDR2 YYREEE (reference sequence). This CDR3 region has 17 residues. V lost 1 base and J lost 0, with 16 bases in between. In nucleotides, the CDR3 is TGTGCCAGCAGCTTGATCCAGTGGAACAGACTGAACACTGAAGCTTTCTTT. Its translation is CASSLIQWNRLNTEAFF.

The CDR3 protein is CSARDGASAETQYF. The CDR3 DNA is TGCAGTGCTAGAGATGGGGCTAGCGCTGAGACCCAGTACTTC. J is TRBJ2-5 and V is TRBV20-1; D possibly corresponds to TRBD2 (6 bases). Per germline, CDR1 DFQATT and CDR2 SNEGSKA (reference sequence). Trimming removed 0 bases from V and 5 bases from J, with 13 bases in between. This CDR3 has 14 amino acids.

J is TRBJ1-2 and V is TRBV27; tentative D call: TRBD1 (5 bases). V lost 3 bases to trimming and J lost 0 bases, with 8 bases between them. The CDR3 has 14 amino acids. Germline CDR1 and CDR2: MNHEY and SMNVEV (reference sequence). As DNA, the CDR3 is TGTGCCAGCAGTTTTGGGGCAGCTAACTATGGCTACACCTTC. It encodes CASSFGAANYGYTF.

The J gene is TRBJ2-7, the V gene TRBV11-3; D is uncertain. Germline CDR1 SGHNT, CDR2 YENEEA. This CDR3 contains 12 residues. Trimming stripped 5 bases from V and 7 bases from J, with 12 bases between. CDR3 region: CASSLPLGEQYF. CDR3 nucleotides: TGTGCCAGCAGCCTCCCCCTGGGGGAGCAGTACTTC.

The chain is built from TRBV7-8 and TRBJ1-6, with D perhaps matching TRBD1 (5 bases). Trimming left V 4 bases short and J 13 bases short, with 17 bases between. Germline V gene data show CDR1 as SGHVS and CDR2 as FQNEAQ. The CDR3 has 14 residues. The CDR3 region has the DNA TGTGCCAGCAGCTCCGGGACGGCTTATATGCCCCTCCACTTT. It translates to CASSSGTAYMPLHF. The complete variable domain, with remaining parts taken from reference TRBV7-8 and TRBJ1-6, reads GAGVSQSPRYKVAKRGQDVALRCDPISGHVSLFWYQQALGQGPEFLTYFQNEAQLDKSGLPSDRFFAERPEGSVSTLKIQRTQQEDSAVYLCASSSGTAYMPLHFGNGTRLTVT.

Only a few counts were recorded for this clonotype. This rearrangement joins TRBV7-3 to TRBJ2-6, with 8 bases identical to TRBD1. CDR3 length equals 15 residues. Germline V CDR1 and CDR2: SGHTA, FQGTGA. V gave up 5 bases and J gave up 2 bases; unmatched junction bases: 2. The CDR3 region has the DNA TGTGCCAGCAGCGCAGGGGGCGCTGGGGCCAACGTCCTGACTTTC. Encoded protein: CASSAGGAGANVLTF.

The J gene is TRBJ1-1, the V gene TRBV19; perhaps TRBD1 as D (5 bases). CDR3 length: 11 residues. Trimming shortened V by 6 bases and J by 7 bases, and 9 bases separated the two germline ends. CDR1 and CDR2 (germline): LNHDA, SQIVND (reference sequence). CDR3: CASSAGGEAFF. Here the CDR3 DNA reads TGTGCCAGTAGCGCCGGGGGTGAAGCTTTCTTT.

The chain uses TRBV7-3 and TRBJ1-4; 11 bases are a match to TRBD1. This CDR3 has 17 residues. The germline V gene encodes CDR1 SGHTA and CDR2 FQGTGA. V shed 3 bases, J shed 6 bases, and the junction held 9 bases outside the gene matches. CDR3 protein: CASSLDPPGQGDEKLFF. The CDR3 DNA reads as TGTGCCAGCAGCTTGGATCCCCCGGGACAGGGGGATGAAAAACTGTTTTTT.

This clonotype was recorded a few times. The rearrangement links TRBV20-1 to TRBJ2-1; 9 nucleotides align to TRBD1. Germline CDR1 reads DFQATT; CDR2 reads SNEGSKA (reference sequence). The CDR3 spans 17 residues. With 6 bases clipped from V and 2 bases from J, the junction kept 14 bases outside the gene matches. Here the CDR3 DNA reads TGCAGTGCCCCAGGGTTTCACAGGGGGCCCACCTACAATGAGCAGTTCTTC. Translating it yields CSAPGFHRGPTYNEQFF.

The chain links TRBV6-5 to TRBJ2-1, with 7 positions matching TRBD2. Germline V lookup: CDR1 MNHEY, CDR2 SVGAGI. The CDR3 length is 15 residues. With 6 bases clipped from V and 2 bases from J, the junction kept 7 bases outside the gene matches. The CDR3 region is CASSRVGGTYNEQFF. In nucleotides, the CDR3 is TGTGCCAGCAGCCGGGTGGGGGGGACCTACAATGAGCAGTTCTTC.

The CDR3 region is CASSPGRIANYGYTF. CDR3 DNA sequence: TGTGCCAGCAGCCCGGGACGGATAGCTAACTATGGCTACACCTTC. The rearrangement uses TRBV6-6 and TRBJ1-2; TRBD1 might be the D (5 bases). The CDR3 consists of 15 residues. V lost 6 bases and J lost 0, with 14 bases in between. Germline V gene lookup returns CDR1 MNHNY and CDR2 SVGAGI (reference sequence).

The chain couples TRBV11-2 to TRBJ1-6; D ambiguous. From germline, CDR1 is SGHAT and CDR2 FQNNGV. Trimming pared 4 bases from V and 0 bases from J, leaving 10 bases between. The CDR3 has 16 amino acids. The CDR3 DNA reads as TGTGCCAGCAGCTATGATAGCCGCTCCTATAATTCACCCCTCCACTTT. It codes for CASSYDSRSYNSPLHF.

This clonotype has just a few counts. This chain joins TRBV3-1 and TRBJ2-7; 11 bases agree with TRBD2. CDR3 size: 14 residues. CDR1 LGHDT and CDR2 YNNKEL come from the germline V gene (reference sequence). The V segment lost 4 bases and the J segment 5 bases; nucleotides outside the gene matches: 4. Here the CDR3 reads CASSRIAGGNEQYF. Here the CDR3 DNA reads TGTGCCAGCAGCCGAATAGCGGGAGGGAACGAGCAGTACTTC.

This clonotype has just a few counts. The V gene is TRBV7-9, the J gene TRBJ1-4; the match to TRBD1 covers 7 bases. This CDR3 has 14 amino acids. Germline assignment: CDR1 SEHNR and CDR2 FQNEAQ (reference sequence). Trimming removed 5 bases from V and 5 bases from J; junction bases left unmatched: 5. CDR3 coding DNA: TGTGCCAGCAGCGAGGACAGGATAAATGAAAAACTGTTTTTT. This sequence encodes CASSEDRINEKLFF.